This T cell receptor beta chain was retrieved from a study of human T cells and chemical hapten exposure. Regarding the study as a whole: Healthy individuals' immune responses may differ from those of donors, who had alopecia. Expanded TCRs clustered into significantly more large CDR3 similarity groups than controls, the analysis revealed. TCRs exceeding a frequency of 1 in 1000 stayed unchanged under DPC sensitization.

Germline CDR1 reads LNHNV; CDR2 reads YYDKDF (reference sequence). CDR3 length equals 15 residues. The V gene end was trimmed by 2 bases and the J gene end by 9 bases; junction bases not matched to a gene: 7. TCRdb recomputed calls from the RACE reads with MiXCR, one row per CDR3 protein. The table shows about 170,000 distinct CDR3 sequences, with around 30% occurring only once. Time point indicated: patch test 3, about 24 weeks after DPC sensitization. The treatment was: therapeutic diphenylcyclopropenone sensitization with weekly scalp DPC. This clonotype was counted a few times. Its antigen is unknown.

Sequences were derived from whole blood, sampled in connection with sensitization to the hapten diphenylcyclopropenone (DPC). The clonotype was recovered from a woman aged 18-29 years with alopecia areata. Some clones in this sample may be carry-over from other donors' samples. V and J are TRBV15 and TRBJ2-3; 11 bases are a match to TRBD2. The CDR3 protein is CATSRRLAGKRTQYF. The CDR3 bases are TGTGCCACCAGCAGAAGACTAGCGGGGAAGCGGACGCAGTATTTT.